This T cell receptor (beta chain) was recovered during a study of glioma-infiltrating T cells after dendritic cell vaccination (TCRdb year 2016). At the level of the whole study: The cohort comprised about 15 glioblastoma patients from Phase I and II dendritic cell vaccination trials, 9 newly diagnosed and 6 with recurrent disease. Autologous tumor lysate-pulsed dendritic cell vaccination was administered to the patients between the early 2000s and the early 2010s. The vaccine was prepared from monocyte-derived dendritic cells that were cultured for more than six days with IL-4 and GM-CSF and then pulsed overnight with autologous tumor lysate. Each patient got three intradermal injections of the dendritic cell vaccine, spaced at biweekly intervals, in the arm below the axilla. Deep sequencing of TCR beta CDR3 regions was used to quantify tumor-infiltrating lymphocyte content and compare tumor and blood repertoires in dendritic cell-vaccinated glioblastoma patients. Survival after dendritic cell vaccination was correlated with TCR sequencing metrics, including TIL content and tumor-blood repertoire overlap.

The CDR3 runs 12 amino acids, cysteine and phenylalanine included. This entry keeps only the CDR3 DNA: 36 bases, framed from base 1. Reading the germline V gene (reference sequence) gives CDR1 LNHDA and CDR2 SQIVND. The junction carries 4 bases between V and J, which are trimmed by 4 bases and 0 bases respectively. Points the paper makes about the study in general: No direct relationship between TCR clonality and survival was found, suggesting a diverse polyclonal response may matter. The cohort was small and heterogeneous, only a few patients had full blood and tumor sets, and even fewer had initial-recurrent tumor pairs. The TCR overlap response model with three groups was called speculative and said to need prospective validation. After dendritic cell vaccination, a higher estimated pretreatment TIL content predicted longer time to progression and longer overall survival.

The immunoSEQ assay amplified TCRB CDR3 regions from 1.5 to 2.5 micrograms of genomic DNA, or from all available DNA when less than that amount was available. The multiplex PCR relied on 60 forward primers for TCR V beta segments and 13 reverse primers for J beta segments. To estimate reads per starting template, synthetic control templates were spiked into each sample at limiting dilution. The Illumina HiSeq System generated sequencing reads of 87 bp. The published analysis was carried out like this. PCR and sequencing errors were removed by a nearest neighbor algorithm that merged closely related sequences. TCR overlap was measured as the percentage of unique tumor TCR beta sequences that were also present in the peripheral blood of the same patient. This is the immuneACCESS table as TCRdb keeps it, with only in-frame sequences that have V and J called. A part of the clones is gone; compared with another copy, unresolved V genes explain less than half, and the rest is unexplained. That table supplies the V and J calls and clone size; D and trimming were determined from the DNA. The sample profile shows roughly 85,000 clones; 85% of them were found once. The ten largest clones add up to about 8.5% of the sample.

As regards this clone: The antigen it recognizes is unknown. No per-base quality is available; no much larger clone lies one base away.

What this sample's time point label stands for: after dendritic cell vaccination, including at tumor progression/relapse. Selection of patients required sufficient residual fresh-frozen tumor tissue and over two years of available survival data. None of the glioblastoma patients carried an isocitrate dehydrogenase mutation, although molecular status otherwise varied. PBMC were collected before vaccination, two weeks after the third vaccination, and at tumor progression if progression occurred. The Qiagen DNeasy Blood extraction Kit was used to extract genomic DNA. The receptor chain draws on TRBV19 and TRBJ2-7; there is no confident call for the D gene. The origin of this receptor is a human donor with glioblastoma. The material sequenced was blood, taken after dendritic cell vaccination. In nucleotide form, the sequence is TGTGCCAGTAGTACAGGCTCCTACGAGCAGTACTTC. Its protein is CASSTGSYEQYF.